The rows below give T cell receptor beta chains drawn from one sample of a study of T cell responses to AZD1222 COVID-19 vaccine. Profiling relied on immunoSEQ multiplex PCR, and the TCRdb table lists in-frame clones only, not all of them. This table holds about 130,000 clones, about nine tenths found once. The sequencing used peripheral blood, collected 28 days after the second AZD1222 dose. The receptor set was obtained from an adult who received the AZD1222 COVID-19 vaccine. CDR3s include the opening cysteine and the closing phenylalanine or tryptophan. A D gene is named only where the DNA matches it firmly. Clone sizes are given selectively: once, few, many, or a class where the clone is expanded.

d_call | j_call | clone_size | v_call | cdr3_aa | cdr3_nt
. | TRBJ1-2 | . | TRBV18 | CASSPPGRTPLGGYTF | TGTGCCAGCTCACCACCCGGCAGAACGCCCCTTGGGGGCTACACCTTC
. | TRBJ2-5 | . | TRBV11-3 | CASSLARSQETQYF | TGTGCCAGCAGCTTAGCCCGGAGTCAAGAGACCCAGTACTTC
TRBD2 | TRBJ2-3 | . | TRBV5-4 | CASSLALAGRADTQYF | TGTGCCAGCAGCTTGGCCCTAGCGGGACGGGCAGATACGCAGTATTTT
. | TRBJ1-1 | . | TRBV28 | CASSPGPLTTEAFF | TGTGCCAGCAGTCCGGGCCCGTTGACTACTGAAGCTTTCTTT
. | TRBJ1-1 | . | TRBV19 | CASSPLDLGATEAFF | TGTGCCAGTAGTCCCCTGGATCTGGGGGCGACTGAAGCTTTCTTT
. | TRBJ2-5 | . | TRBV30 | CAWSPYRTQYF | TGTGCCTGGAGTCCGTACCGAACCCAGTACTTC
. | TRBJ1-1 | . | TRBV2 | CASSEFGVSTEAFF | TGTGCCAGCAGTGAATTCGGGGTTTCCACTGAAGCTTTCTTT
. | TRBJ1-5 | . | TRBV12-3/TRBV12-4 | CASSLRQLQPQHF | TGTGCCAGCAGTTTAAGACAGCTTCAGCCCCAGCATTTT
TRBD1 | TRBJ2-5 | . | TRBV2 | CASSLDRGTVETQYF | TGTGCCAGCAGTTTGGACAGGGGAACGGTGGAGACCCAGTACTTC
. | TRBJ1-4 | . | TRBV7-2 | CASSLGGGGTNEKLFF | TGTGCCAGCAGCTTAGGGGGGGGAGGGACTAATGAAAAACTGTTTTTT
TRBD1 | TRBJ1-2 | . | TRBV7-2 | CASSLAGEGAVSYGYTF | TGTGCCAGCAGCTTAGCGGGGGAGGGGGCGGTCAGCTATGGCTACACCTTC
. | TRBJ1-2 | . | TRBV7-9 | CASSLEAAYGYTF | TGTGCCAGCAGCTTAGAGGCAGCCTATGGCTACACCTTC
TRBD2 | TRBJ2-1 | . | TRBV19 | CASSTLAGTSVGQFF | TGTGCCAGTAGTACCTTGGCCGGGACTAGCGTAGGGCAGTTCTTC
. | TRBJ2-1 | . | TRBV7-2 | CASSVGVGNFEQFF | TGTGCCAGCAGCGTTGGTGTGGGGAACTTTGAGCAGTTCTTC
. | TRBJ2-3 | . | TRBV6-5 | CASRRDLGADTQYF | TGTGCCAGCAGGCGGGACCTCGGGGCAGATACGCAGTATTTT
. | TRBJ1-5 | . | TRBV2 | CASSRDLGNQPQHF | TGTGCCAGCAGTCGAGACTTGGGGAATCAGCCCCAGCATTTT
. | TRBJ1-6 | . | TRBV7-2 | CASSLVREDSPLHF | TGTGCCAGCAGCTTAGTCAGGGAGGATTCACCCCTCCACTTT
. | TRBJ2-3 | . | TRBV4-1 | CASSLQGVGVAGTDTQYF | TGCGCCAGCAGCCTTCAAGGGGTAGGGGTTGCTGGCACAGATACGCAGTATTTT
. | TRBJ1-6 | . | TRBV30 | CAGRVVVASPLHF | TGTGCGGGGAGGGTTGTAGTTGCCTCACCCCTCCACTTT
TRBD1 | TRBJ1-5 | few | TRBV6-2/TRBV6-3 | CASSYSPTGGQPQHF | TGTGCCAGCAGTTACTCGCCAACAGGGGGGCAGCCCCAGCATTTT
. | TRBJ1-5 | . | TRBV5-6 | CASSSLDGNQPQHF | TGTGCCAGCAGCTCACTGGACGGGAATCAGCCCCAGCATTTT
. | TRBJ2-2 | . | TRBV2 | CATSWGRSTGELFF | TGTGCCACCAGTTGGGGGCGCAGCACCGGGGAGCTGTTTTTT
. | TRBJ2-5 | . | TRBV6-1 | CASSEGGLVWETQYF | TGTGCCAGCAGTGAAGGAGGGTTAGTGTGGGAGACCCAGTACTTC
. | TRBJ1-4 | . | TRBV11-3 | CASSWGRGSNEKLFF | TGTGCCAGCAGCTGGGGGAGGGGGTCTAATGAAAAACTGTTTTTT
TRBD1 | TRBJ1-2 | . | TRBV5-4 | CASTFRGTTGGYTF | TGTGCCAGCACCTTCAGGGGGACAACCGGTGGCTACACCTTC
. | TRBJ1-4 | . | TRBV4-1 | CASSPLGGANEKLFF | TGCGCCAGCAGCCCCCTAGGCGGGGCTAATGAAAAACTGTTTTTT
TRBD1 | TRBJ1-1 | . | TRBV7-3 | CASSLPGTGEAFF | TGTGCCAGCAGCTTACCTGGGACAGGGGAAGCTTTCTTT
TRBD2 | TRBJ2-2 | . | TRBV4-1 | CASSQVALAGGKKYNTGELFF | TGCGCCAGCAGCCAAGTGGCGCTTGCGGGAGGTAAAAAATATAACACCGGGGAGCTGTTTTTT
. | TRBJ1-1 | . | TRBV14 | CASSHLTGLNTEAFF | TGTGCCAGCAGCCACTTGACAGGACTGAACACTGAAGCTTTCTTT
. | TRBJ1-1 | . | TRBV4-3 | CASSQDLGATMNTEAFF | TGCGCCAGCAGCCAAGATCTAGGGGCAACCATGAACACTGAAGCTTTCTTT
TRBD1 | TRBJ1-6 | few | TRBV19 | CASSNLQGRRSGSPLHF | TGTGCCAGTAGCAACCTACAGGGGCGCCGATCGGGTTCACCCCTCCACTTT
TRBD1 | TRBJ1-6 | . | TRBV7-9 | CASSLGGQGANSPLHF | TGTGCCAGCAGCTTAGGAGGACAGGGGGCCAATTCACCCCTCCACTTT
TRBD2 | TRBJ2-7 | . | TRBV29-1 | CSVARGLAVEQYF | TGCAGCGTTGCCCGAGGACTAGCGGTCGAGCAGTACTTC
. | TRBJ1-5 | . | TRBV18 | CASSPNQGNQPQHF | TGTGCCAGCTCACCGAATCAGGGCAATCAGCCCCAGCATTTT
. | TRBJ1-2 | . | TRBV30 | CAWSPGWKGGYTF | TGTGCCTGGAGTCCGGGGTGGAAGGGTGGCTACACCTTC
. | TRBJ1-4 | . | TRBV29-1 | CSVEMSGAGEKLFF | TGCAGCGTCGAAATGTCGGGGGCCGGTGAAAAACTGTTTTTT
. | TRBJ1-2 | . | TRBV19 | CASSSKGIPNYGYTF | TGTGCCAGTAGTTCGAAGGGAATACCTAACTATGGCTACACCTTC
TRBD1 | TRBJ2-5 | . | TRBV30 | CAWSDWDRAPQETQYF | TGTGCCTGGAGTGATTGGGACAGGGCCCCCCAAGAGACCCAGTACTTC
. | TRBJ1-2 | . | TRBV6-5 | CASSYSMMDSYGYTF | TGTGCCAGCAGTTACTCAATGATGGACAGCTATGGCTACACCTTC
. | TRBJ2-1 | . | TRBV3-1/TRBV3-2 | CASSFGTRYNEQFF | TGTGCCAGCAGCTTCGGGACAAGATACAATGAGCAGTTCTTC
. | TRBJ1-3 | . | TRBV9 | CASRAGGGNTIYF | TGTGCCAGCAGGGCCGGTGGTGGAAACACCATATATTTT
. | TRBJ2-2 | . | TRBV7-8 | CASTPPGDYTGELFF | TGTGCCAGCACCCCGCCCGGGGATTACACCGGGGAGCTGTTTTTT
. | TRBJ2-5 | once | TRBV9 | CASSVAPGHLQETQYF | TGTGCCAGCAGCGTAGCCCCCGGACATTTACAAGAGACCCAGTACTTC
. | TRBJ2-5 | . | TRBV7-2 | CASSVAGGFRKETQYF | TGTGCCAGCAGCGTGGCAGGCGGATTTAGGAAAGAGACCCAGTACTTC
. | TRBJ1-5 | . | TRBV6-6 | CASSYTFNQPQHF | TGTGCCAGCAGTTATACGTTTAATCAGCCCCAGCATTTT
TRBD1 | TRBJ2-7 | . | TRBV19 | CASSIGQGASYEQYF | TGTGCCAGTAGTATCGGACAGGGGGCTTCGTACGAGCAGTACTTC
. | TRBJ1-1 | once | TRBV7-2 | CASSLERRTEAFF | TGTGCCAGCAGCTTAGAGCGGCGGACTGAAGCTTTCTTT
. | TRBJ1-1 | . | TRBV18 | CASSPQGTTLEAFF | TGTGCCAGCTCACCACAGGGGACGACCCTTGAAGCTTTCTTT
. | TRBJ1-2 | few | TRBV2 | CASSEAYSYLNYGYTF | TGTGCCAGCAGTGAAGCGTACAGCTATCTGAACTATGGCTACACCTTC